This is a list of T cell receptor beta chains from one sample in a study of T cells in Graves' hyperthyroidism and ophthalmopathy. From the multiplex PCR reads, TCRdb called clonotypes with MiXCR, one entry per CDR3 protein. The top ten clones hold 3.8% of a sample with about 620,000 distinct CDR3 sequences, around 15% of them seen once. Sequenced material: blood. The receptors were sampled from a woman younger than 45 with Graves' hyperthyroidism. Each CDR3 is given with its conserved first and last residue. Fields, in order: V gene, clone size, J gene, CDR3 length, D gene, CDR3 DNA, CDR3 protein. The D gene is left open where the match is weak. Not all rows give a size; the values are once, few, many and, for expanded clones, a class.

TRBV29-1	many	TRBJ2-2	15	TRBD2	TGCAGCGTTGGGGGACTAGCGGGGGCTACCGGGGAGCTGTTTTTT	CSVGGLAGATGELFF
TRBV10-3	many	TRBJ1-5	15	TRBD1	TGTGCCATCAGCTTGACAGGGAGGAGCAATCAGCCCCAGCATTTT	CAISLTGRSNQPQHF
TRBV20-1	many	TRBJ2-3	13	NA	TGCAGTGCTATCGGGACCCGTGCAGATACGCAGTATTTT	CSAIGTRADTQYF
TRBV5-4	few	TRBJ2-3	15	NA	TGTGCCAGCAGCTTGGGTAACGGGGACACAGATACGCAGTATTTT	CASSLGNGDTDTQYF
TRBV6-1	many	TRBJ2-2	15	NA	TGTGCCAGCAGTCCCGGACCAGCGAACACCGGGGAGCTGTTTTTT	CASSPGPANTGELFF
TRBV19	few	TRBJ1-3	16	NA	TGTGCCAGTAGAGACACAGCCGTCCTGGCTGGAAACACCATATATTTT	CASRDTAVLAGNTIYF
TRBV3-1	NA	TRBJ1-3	15	NA	TGTGCCAGCAGCCACCAAGCGAGCTCTGGAAACACCATATATTTT	CASSHQASSGNTIYF
TRBV11-2	many	TRBJ2-1	15	TRBD2	TGTGCCAGCAGCTCCGCTGCGCGGGGGTACAATGAGCAGTTCTTC	CASSSAARGYNEQFF
TRBV4-3	few	TRBJ1-1	14	NA	TGCGCCAGCAGCCCAGTCCGGCACCCCACTGAAGCTTTCTTT	CASSPVRHPTEAFF
TRBV29-1	few	TRBJ1-2	14	NA	TGCAGCGTGTACTCAGGGTACGCTAACTATGGCTACACCTTC	CSVYSGYANYGYTF
TRBV6-2/TRBV6-3	many	TRBJ2-7	15	NA	TGTGCCAGCAGCCTTCCCGACCGCAGCTCCTACGAGCAGTACTTC	CASSLPDRSSYEQYF
TRBV29-1	many	TRBJ1-1	13	NA	TGCAGCGCCAGGGGAGGGATGAACACTGAAGCTTTCTTT	CSARGGMNTEAFF
TRBV11-2	many	TRBJ2-7	13	NA	TGTGCCAGCAGCTTAGGGGGGCAACTGGGGCAGTACTTC	CASSLGGQLGQYF
TRBV11-1	few	TRBJ2-5	15	TRBD1	TGTGCCAGCAGCCCCTGGACAGGATCCCAAGAGACCCAGTACTTC	CASSPWTGSQETQYF
TRBV18	many	TRBJ2-5	15	NA	TGTGCCAGCTCACCAAGTCGGGACCGTCAAGAGACCCAGTACTTC	CASSPSRDRQETQYF
TRBV19	NA	TRBJ1-1	14	TRBD1	TGTGCCAGTACTATAGGACAGGGGAACACTGAAGCTTTCTTT	CASTIGQGNTEAFF